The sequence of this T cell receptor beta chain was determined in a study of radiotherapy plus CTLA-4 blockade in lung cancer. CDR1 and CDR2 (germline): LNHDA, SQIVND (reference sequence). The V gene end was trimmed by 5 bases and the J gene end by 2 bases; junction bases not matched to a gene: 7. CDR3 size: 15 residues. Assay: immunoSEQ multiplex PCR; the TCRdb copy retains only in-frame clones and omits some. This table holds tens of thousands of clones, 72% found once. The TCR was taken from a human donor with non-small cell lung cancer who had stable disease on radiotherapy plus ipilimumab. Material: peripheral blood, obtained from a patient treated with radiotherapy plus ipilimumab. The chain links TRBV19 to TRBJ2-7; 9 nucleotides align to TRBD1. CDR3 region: CASSPRDRDAYEQYF. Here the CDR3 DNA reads TGTGCCAGTAGTCCCCGGGACAGGGATGCCTACGAGCAGTACTTC. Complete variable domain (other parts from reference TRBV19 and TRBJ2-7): DGGITQSPKYLFRKEGQNVTLSCEQNLNHDAMYWYRQDPGQGLRLIYYSQIVNDFQKGDIAEGYSVSREKKESFPLTVTSAQKNPTAFYLCASSPRDRDAYEQYFGPGTRLTVT.